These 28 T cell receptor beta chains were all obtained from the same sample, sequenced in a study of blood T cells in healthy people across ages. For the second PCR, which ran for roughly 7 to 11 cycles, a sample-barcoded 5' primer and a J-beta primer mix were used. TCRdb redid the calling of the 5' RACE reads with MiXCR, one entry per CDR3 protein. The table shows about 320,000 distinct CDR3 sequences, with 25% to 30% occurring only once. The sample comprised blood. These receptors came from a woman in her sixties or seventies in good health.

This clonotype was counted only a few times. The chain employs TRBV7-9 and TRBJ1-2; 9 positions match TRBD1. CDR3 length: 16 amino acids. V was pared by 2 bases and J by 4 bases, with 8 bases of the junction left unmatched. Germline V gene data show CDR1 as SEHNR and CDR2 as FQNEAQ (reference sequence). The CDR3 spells CASSLYRDRETYGYTF. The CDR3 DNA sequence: TGTGCCAGCAGCTTATACCGGGACAGGGAAACCTATGGCTACACCTTC.

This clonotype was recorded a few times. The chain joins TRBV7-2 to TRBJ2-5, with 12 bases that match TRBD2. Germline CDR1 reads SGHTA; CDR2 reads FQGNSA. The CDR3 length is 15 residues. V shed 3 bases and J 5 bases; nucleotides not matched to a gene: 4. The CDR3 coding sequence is TGTGCCAGCAGCTTCGGACTAGCGGGATTTGAGACCCAGTACTTC. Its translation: CASSFGLAGFETQYF.

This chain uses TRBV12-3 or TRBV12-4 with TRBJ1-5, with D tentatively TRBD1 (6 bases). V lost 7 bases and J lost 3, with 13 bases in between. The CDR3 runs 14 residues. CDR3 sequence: CASNAGQINQPQHF. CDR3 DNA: TGTGCCAGCAATGCCGGACAGATCAATCAGCCCCAGCATTTT.

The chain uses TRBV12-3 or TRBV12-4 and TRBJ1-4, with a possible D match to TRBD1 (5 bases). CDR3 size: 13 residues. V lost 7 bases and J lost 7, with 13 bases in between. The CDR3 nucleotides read TGTGCCAGCAATCAGGACATGGGTGAAAAACTGTTTTTT. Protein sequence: CASNQDMGEKLFF.

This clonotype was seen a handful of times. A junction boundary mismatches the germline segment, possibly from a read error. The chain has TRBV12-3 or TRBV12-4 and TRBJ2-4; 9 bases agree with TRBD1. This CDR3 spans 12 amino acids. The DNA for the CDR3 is TGTGCCAGCAGTCTAACACAGGGGGCCCTGGACTTC. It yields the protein CASSLTQGALDF.

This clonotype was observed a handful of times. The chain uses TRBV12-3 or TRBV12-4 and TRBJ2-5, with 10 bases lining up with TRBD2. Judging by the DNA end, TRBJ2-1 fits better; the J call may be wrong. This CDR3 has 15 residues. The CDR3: CASRIRTSGYNEQFF. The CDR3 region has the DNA TGTGCCAGCAGGATCCGGACTAGCGGTTACAATGAGCAGTTCTTC.

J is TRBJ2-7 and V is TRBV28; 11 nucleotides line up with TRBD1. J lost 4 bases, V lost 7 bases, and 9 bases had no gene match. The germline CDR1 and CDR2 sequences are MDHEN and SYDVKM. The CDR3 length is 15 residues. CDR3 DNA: TGTGCCAGCATTGATGGGACAGGGGGTGCGTACGAGCAGTACTTC. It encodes CASIDGTGGAYEQYF.

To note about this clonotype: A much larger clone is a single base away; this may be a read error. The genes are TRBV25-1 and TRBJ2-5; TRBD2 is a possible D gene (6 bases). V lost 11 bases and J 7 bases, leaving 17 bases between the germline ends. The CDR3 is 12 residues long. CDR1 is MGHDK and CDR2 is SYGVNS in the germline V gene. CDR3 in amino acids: CAAGTDITTQYF. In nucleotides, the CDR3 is TGTGCCGCGGGGACTGATATCACGACCCAGTACTTC.

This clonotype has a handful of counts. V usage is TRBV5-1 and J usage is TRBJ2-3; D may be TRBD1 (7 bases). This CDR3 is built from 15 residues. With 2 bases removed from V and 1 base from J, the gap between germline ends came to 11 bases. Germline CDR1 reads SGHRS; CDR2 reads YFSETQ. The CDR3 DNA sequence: TGCGCCAGCAGCTTCCAGGGGGGAGGCACAGATACGCAGTATTTT. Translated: CASSFQGGGTDTQYF.

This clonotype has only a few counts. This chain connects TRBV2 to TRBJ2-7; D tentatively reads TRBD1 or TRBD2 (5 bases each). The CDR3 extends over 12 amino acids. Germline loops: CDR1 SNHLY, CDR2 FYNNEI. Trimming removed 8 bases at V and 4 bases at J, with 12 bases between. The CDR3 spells CASYRDEYEQYF. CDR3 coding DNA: TGTGCCAGCTATCGGGACGAATACGAGCAGTACTTC.

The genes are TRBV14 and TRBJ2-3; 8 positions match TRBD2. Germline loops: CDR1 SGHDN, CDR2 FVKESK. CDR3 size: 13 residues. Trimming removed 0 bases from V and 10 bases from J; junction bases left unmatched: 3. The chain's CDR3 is CASSQEDSGAQYF. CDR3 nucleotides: TGTGCCAGCAGCCAAGAGGATAGCGGGGCGCAGTATTTT.

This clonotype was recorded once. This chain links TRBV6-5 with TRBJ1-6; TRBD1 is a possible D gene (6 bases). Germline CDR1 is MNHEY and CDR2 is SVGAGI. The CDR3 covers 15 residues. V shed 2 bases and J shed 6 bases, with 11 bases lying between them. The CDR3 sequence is CASSYIRTVNSPLHF. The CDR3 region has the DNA TGTGCCAGCAGTTACATAAGGACAGTTAATTCACCCCTCCACTTT.

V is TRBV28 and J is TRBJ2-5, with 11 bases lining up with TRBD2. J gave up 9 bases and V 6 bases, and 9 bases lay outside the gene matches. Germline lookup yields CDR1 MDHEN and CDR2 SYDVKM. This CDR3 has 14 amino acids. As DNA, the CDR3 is TGTGCCAGCAGATCGACTAGCGGGACGGAGGCCCAGTACTTC. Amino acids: CASRSTSGTEAQYF. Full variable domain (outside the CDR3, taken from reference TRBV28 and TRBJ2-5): DVKVTQSSRYLVKRTGEKVFLECVQDMDHENMFWYRQDPGLGLRLIYFSYDVKMKEKGDIPEGYSVSREKKERFSLILESASTNQTSMYLCASRSTSGTEAQYFGPGTRLLVL.

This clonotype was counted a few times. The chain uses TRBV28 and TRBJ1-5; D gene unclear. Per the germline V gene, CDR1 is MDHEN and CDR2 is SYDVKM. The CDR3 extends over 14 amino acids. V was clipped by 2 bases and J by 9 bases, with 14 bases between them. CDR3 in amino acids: CASSLIRQLSPQHF. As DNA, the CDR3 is TGTGCCAGCAGTTTAATTCGGCAGCTCTCGCCCCAGCATTTT.

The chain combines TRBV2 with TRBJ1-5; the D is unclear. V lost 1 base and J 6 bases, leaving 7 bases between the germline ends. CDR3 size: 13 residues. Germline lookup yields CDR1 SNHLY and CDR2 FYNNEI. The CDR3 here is CASSEGVSQPQHF. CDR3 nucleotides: TGTGCCAGCAGTGAAGGCGTAAGTCAGCCCCAGCATTTT.

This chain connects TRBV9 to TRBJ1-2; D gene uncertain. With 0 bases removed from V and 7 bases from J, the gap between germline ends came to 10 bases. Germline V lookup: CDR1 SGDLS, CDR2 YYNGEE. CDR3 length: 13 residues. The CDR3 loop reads CASSVGTVFGYTF. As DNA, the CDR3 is TGTGCCAGCAGCGTAGGTACAGTCTTTGGCTACACCTTC.

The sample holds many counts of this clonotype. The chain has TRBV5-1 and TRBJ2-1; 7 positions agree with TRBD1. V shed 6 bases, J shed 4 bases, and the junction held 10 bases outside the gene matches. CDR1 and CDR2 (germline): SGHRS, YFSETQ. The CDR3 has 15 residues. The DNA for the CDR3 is TGCGCCAGCAACCGCCAGGGACAGAAATACAATGAGCAGTTCTTC. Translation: CASNRQGQKYNEQFF.

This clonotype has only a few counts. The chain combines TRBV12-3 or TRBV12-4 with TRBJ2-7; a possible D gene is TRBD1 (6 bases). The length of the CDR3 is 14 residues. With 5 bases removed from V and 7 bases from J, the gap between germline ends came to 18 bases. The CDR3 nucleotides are TGTGCCAGCAGTCCGATAGGACCGAGGGGGGAGCAGTACTTC. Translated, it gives CASSPIGPRGEQYF.

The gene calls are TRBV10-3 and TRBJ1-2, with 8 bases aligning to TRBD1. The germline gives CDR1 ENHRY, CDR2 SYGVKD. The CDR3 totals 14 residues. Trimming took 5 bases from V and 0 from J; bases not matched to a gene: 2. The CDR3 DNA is TGTGCCATCAGTAGACAGGGGTCTAACTATGGCTACACCTTC. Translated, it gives CAISRQGSNYGYTF.

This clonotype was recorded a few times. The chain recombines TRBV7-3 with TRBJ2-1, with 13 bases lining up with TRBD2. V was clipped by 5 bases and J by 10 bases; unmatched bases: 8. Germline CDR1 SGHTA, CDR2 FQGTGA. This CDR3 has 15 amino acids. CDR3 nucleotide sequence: TGTGCCAGCAGCCTGGGGACTAGCGGGGCCACCGAGCAGTTCTTC. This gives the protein CASSLGTSGATEQFF.

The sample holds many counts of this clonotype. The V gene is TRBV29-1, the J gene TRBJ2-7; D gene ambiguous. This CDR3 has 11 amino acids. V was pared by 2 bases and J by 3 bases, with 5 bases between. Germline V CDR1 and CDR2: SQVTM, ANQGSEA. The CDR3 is CSVEQNYEQYF. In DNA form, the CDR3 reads TGCAGCGTTGAACAAAACTACGAGCAGTACTTC.

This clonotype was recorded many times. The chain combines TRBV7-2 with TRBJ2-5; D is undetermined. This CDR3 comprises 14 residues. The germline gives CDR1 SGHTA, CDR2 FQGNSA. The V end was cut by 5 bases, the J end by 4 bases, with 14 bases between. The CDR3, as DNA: TGTGCCAGCAGCCCCCGAGAAGCCCGAGAGACCCAGTACTTC. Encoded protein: CASSPREARETQYF.

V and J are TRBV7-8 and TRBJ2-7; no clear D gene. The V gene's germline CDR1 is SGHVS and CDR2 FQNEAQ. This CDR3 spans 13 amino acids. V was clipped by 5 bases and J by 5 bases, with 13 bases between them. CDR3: CASSPRRVNEQYF. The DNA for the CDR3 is TGTGCCAGCAGCCCAAGACGGGTCAACGAGCAGTACTTC.

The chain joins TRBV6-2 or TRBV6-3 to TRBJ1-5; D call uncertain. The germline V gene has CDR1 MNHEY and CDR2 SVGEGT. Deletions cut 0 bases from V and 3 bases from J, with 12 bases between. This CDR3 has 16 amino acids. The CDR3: CASSYSGRYPNQPQHF. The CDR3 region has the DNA TGTGCCAGCAGTTACTCAGGGAGGTATCCCAATCAGCCCCAGCATTTT.

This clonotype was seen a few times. CDR3 nucleotides: TGTGCCAGCGGCCCGTTGAATACGCAGTATTTT. It encodes CASGPLNTQYF. V and J are TRBV6-5 and TRBJ1-4; D unclear. The end of the DNA is better explained by TRBJ2-3, so the J call may be wrong. The CDR3 has 11 residues. CDR1 and CDR2 from the germline V gene are MNHEY and SVGAGI.

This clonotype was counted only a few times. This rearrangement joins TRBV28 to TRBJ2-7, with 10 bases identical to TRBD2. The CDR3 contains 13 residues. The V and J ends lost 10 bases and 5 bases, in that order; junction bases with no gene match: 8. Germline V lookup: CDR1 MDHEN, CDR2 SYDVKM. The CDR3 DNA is TGTGCCACCGTGTCTAGCGGGAGCAACGAGCAGTACTTC. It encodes CATVSSGSNEQYF.

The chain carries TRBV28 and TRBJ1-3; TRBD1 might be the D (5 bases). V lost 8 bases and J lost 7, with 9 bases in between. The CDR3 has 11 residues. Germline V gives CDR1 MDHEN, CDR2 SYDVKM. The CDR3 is CASGTGNTIYF. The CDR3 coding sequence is TGTGCCAGCGGGACCGGGAACACCATATATTTT. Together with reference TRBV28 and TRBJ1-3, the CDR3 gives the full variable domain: DVKVTQSSRYLVKRTGEKVFLECVQDMDHENMFWYRQDPGLGLRLIYFSYDVKMKEKGDIPEGYSVSREKKERFSLILESASTNQTSMYLCASGTGNTIYFGEGSWLTVV.

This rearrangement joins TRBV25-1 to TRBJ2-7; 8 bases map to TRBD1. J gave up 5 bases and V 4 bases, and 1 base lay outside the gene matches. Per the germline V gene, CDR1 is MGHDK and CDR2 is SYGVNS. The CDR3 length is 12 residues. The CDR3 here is CASSGTGNEQYF. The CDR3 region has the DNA TGTGCCAGCAGTGGGACAGGGAACGAGCAGTACTTC.